This record looks at one T cell receptor beta chain sequence and its context. As yet, its antigen is unknown. Expressed TCRB transcripts got sequenced, as all isolated RNA was reverse transcribed. Data came from immunoSEQ multiplex PCR; TCRdb stores just in-frame clones and leaves some out. The sample carries 300,000 to 350,000 clones, approximately 13% recorded once. These data come from a study of beta chain features in type 1 diabetes. V was trimmed by 0 bases and J by 1 base, leaving 7 bases between them. CDR3 length equals 14 residues. CDR1 and CDR2 (germline): SGHRS, YFSETQ. Study outcomes and limitations: All four CD4+ subsets from Type 1 diabetes patients carried moderately but significantly shorter TCRB CDR3s. Compared with healthy donors, patients appeared to share more similar naive, central memory and regulatory TCRB repertoires.

Sequenced sample: naive CD4+ T cells from blood. The chain recombines TRBV5-1 with TRBJ1-2, with unresolved D. The TCR comes from a young woman with type 1 diabetes. This CDR3 is CASSLDHINYGYTF. CDR3 bases: TGCGCCAGCAGCTTGGACCACATTAACTATGGCTACACCTTC.